This TCR beta chain was profiled in a study of blood T cells in healthy people across ages. The second PCR ran about 7 to 12 cycles with a sample-barcoded 5' primer and J-beta primers. From the 5' RACE reads, TCRdb called clonotypes with MiXCR, one entry per CDR3 protein. The data hold around 1.7 million distinct CDR3 sequences, with roughly 28% observed a single time. Healthy Caucasian individuals from Russia aged about 6 to 90 were enrolled as donors. The CDR3 totals 13 residues. The V gene's germline CDR1 is SGHDT and CDR2 YYEEEE. V was shortened by 4 bases and J by 1 base, with 8 bases between the two germline ends.

The chain employs TRBV5-6 and TRBJ1-1, with D tentatively TRBD1 (6 bases). What was sequenced was blood. The clonotype originates from a woman aged 25 to 39 in good health. CDR3: CASSRGKNTEAFF. As DNA, the CDR3 is TGTGCCAGCAGCAGGGGGAAGAACACTGAAGCTTTCTTT.